This T cell receptor beta chain emerged from a study of T cells after yellow fever vaccination. Study observations and caveats: CD4 and CD8 compartments shared a small share of clonotypes, likely from convergent recombination. FACS-sorted repertoires could contain abundant clonotypes contaminating from the bulk population.

This clonotype was seen repeatedly, ten times or more. Its specificity is unknown. A single record per CDR3 protein comes from TCRdb applying MiXCR to the 5' RACE reads. The data contain roughly 120,000 distinct CDR3 sequences, nearly 7.5% of them singletons. CDR3 length: 12 residues. Germline loops: CDR1 SGHRS, CDR2 YFSETQ. V shed 2 bases and J shed 2 bases, with 4 bases lying between them. The sample here was CD4+ T cells sorted from PBMCs, taken 10 days after the first yellow fever vaccination. The chain carries TRBV5-1 and TRBJ2-5; D remains unclear. The TCR originated in a man between 18 and 29 years old who received the YFV17D yellow fever vaccine. The CDR3 sequence is CASSFFQETQYF. The CDR3 DNA is TGCGCCAGCAGCTTCTTTCAAGAGACCCAGTACTTC.